These 4 T cell receptor beta chains originate from one sample sequenced in a study of cytomegalovirus exposure and HLA in healthy donors. Researchers ran the PCR with 60 Vbeta and 13 Jbeta primers. Profiled with immunoSEQ multiplex PCR; TCRdb holds only in-frame clones, not every one. The sample gives around 150,000 clones, about 60% of which show up once; roughly 7% is in the top ten. Sequencing used PBMCs. The receptors come from a woman aged 55-70 years in good health and CMV-seropositive.

This chain connects TRBV29-1 to TRBJ2-1; no clear D gene. CDR3 length equals 10 residues. Germline assignment: CDR1 SQVTM and CDR2 ANQGSEA. Deletions cut 7 bases from V and 6 bases from J, with 7 bases between. CDR3 sequence (DNA): TGCAGCGCTGCGCGCAATGAGCAGTTCTTC. This sequence encodes CSAARNEQFF.

This clone showed up just a few times. V is TRBV19 and J is TRBJ2-4; tentative D call: TRBD2 (6 bases). The CDR3 loop spans 17 amino acids. Looked up from germline, CDR1 is LNHDA and CDR2 is SQIVND (reference sequence). V lost 5 bases to trimming and J lost 0 bases, with 17 bases between them. Here the CDR3 DNA reads TGTGCCAGTAGTCCGCTTAGTAGCGGAGGAGCCAAAAACATTCAGTACTTC. Translated, it gives CASSPLSSGGAKNIQYF. Full variable domain (rest looked up from reference TRBV19 and TRBJ2-4): DGGITQSPKYLFRKEGQNVTLSCEQNLNHDAMYWYRQDPGQGLRLIYYSQIVNDFQKGDIAEGYSVSREKKESFPLTVTSAQKNPTAFYLCASSPLSSGGAKNIQYFGAGTRLSVL.

The V call is TRBV28, the J call TRBJ1-5; D remains unclear. The CDR3 spans 15 residues. CDR1 is MDHEN, CDR2 SYDVKM, per germline. V was clipped by 3 bases and J by 3 bases, with 12 bases between them. As DNA, the CDR3 is TGTGCCAGCAGTTTGGCCAGGAGGAACAATCAGCCCCAGCATTTT. Translation: CASSLARRNNQPQHF.

This chain joins TRBV7-6 and TRBJ2-2; TRBD2 matches 7 bases. CDR3 length: 14 residues. Germline values: CDR1 SGHVS, CDR2 FNYEAQ. J gave up 6 bases and V 5 bases, and 6 bases lay outside the gene matches. The CDR3 nucleotides read TGTGCCAGCAGCCCCAGACTAGCATCCGGGGAGCTGTTTTTT. Protein: CASSPRLASGELFF.